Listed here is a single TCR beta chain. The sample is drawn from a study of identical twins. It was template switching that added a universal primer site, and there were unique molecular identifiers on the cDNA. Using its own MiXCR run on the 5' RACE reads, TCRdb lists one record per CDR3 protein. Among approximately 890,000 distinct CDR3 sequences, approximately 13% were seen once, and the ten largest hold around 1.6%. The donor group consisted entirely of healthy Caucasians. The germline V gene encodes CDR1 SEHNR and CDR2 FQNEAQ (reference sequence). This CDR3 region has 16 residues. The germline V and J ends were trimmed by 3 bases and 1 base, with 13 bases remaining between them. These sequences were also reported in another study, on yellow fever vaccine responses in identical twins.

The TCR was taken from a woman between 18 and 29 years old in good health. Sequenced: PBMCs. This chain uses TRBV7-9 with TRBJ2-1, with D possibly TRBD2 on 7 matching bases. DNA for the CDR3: TGTGCCAGCAGCTTTAGGGGGGGCGAATCCTACAATGAGCAGTTCTTC. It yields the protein CASSFRGGESYNEQFF.